A single sample is the source of the 19 T cell receptor beta chains below, sequenced in a study of blood T cell repertoires in COVID-19. Using immunoSEQ multiplex PCR, the repertoire was profiled, and TCRdb retains in-frame clones only, with some absent. Of 180,000 or so clones in the sample, roughly 76% were seen once. Input material: peripheral blood. The receptors here all came from a woman aged 45-60 years with active or convalescent COVID-19.

This clone occurred a few times. The chain carries TRBV6-1 and TRBJ2-1, with no clear D. This CDR3 is built from 14 residues. Between the trimmed V and J ends, which lost 2 bases and 0 bases, there was a span of 5 bases. CDR1 is MNHNS and CDR2 is SASEGT in the germline V gene. The CDR3 nucleotides are TGTGCCAGCAGTGAAAGGAGCTCCTACAATGAGCAGTTCTTC. This gives the protein CASSERSSYNEQFF.

In this sample, this clone turned up once. This chain connects TRBV2 to TRBJ2-5; perhaps TRBD2 as D (5 bases). Germline V gene lookup returns CDR1 SNHLY and CDR2 FYNNEI. The ends were cut back, 7 bases at V and 1 base at J, with 16 bases in the middle. This CDR3 contains 15 residues. As DNA, the CDR3 is TGTGCCAGCATTAGACTGGGAGCCCTCCAAGAGACCCAGTACTTC. This encodes CASIRLGALQETQYF.

The chain recombines TRBV13 with TRBJ1-6, with D tentatively TRBD1 (5 bases). There are 15 residues in the CDR3. CDR1 is PRHDT, CDR2 FYEKMQ, per germline (reference sequence). V was shortened by 8 bases and J by 9 bases, with 20 bases between the two germline ends. As DNA, the CDR3 is TGTGCCAGCTCCTTTCGGCAGGGTTCGGGTTCACCCCTCCACTTT. As protein: CASSFRQGSGSPLHF.

The chain recombines TRBV3-1 (or the pseudogene TRBV3-2) with TRBJ1-4; D is perhaps TRBD1 (5 bases). Trimming stripped 5 bases from V and 8 bases from J, with 18 bases between. CDR1 is LGHDT, CDR2 YNNKEL, per germline (reference sequence). This CDR3 comprises 15 residues. DNA for the CDR3: TGTGCCAGCAGCTCCACCCGACAGCTTGGGGAAAAACTGTTTTTT. Translating it yields CASSSTRQLGEKLFF.

The chain links TRBV19 to TRBJ2-1; tentatively, D is TRBD1 (6 bases). In germline, CDR1 is LNHDA, CDR2 SQIVND (reference sequence). The CDR3 length is 13 residues. V was cut by 1 base and J by 6 bases, with 7 bases left in between. CDR3 protein: CASSIGTANEQFF. The CDR3 nucleotides read TGTGCCAGTAGTATAGGGACAGCCAATGAGCAGTTCTTC.

This clone has a single count. V gene TRBV6-5 combines with J gene TRBJ2-1; 8 bases map to TRBD2. The CDR3 consists of 13 residues. Looked up from germline, CDR1 is MNHEY and CDR2 is SVGAGI. The V segment lost 6 bases and the J segment 12 bases; nucleotides outside the gene matches: 10. The CDR3 loop reads CASSGGGSMRQFF. The CDR3 bases are TGTGCCAGCAGCGGGGGGGGGTCAATGAGGCAGTTCTTC.

The gene calls are TRBV7-2 and TRBJ2-3; 11 bases are shared with TRBD2. Germline V lookup: CDR1 SGHTA, CDR2 FQGNSA. CDR3 length: 15 amino acids. J lost 4 bases, V lost 5 bases, and 5 bases had no gene match. The CDR3 is CASSAGLAGPDTQYF. DNA of the CDR3: TGTGCCAGCAGCGCTGGACTAGCGGGCCCAGATACGCAGTATTTT.

CDR3 nucleotide sequence: TGTGCCAGTGGAGGAAGTCAGCCCCAGCATTTT. Translating it yields CASGGSQPQHF. The chain employs TRBV19 and TRBJ1-5; D gene unclear. CDR1 and CDR2 from the germline V gene are LNHDA and SQIVND (reference sequence). The CDR3 contains 11 residues. Trimming shortened V by 8 bases and J by 6 bases, and 8 bases separated the two germline ends.

This rearrangement joins TRBV5-1 to TRBJ2-2; 8 bases map to TRBD1. The germline V gene encodes CDR1 SGHRS and CDR2 YFSETQ. V gave up 4 bases and J gave up 3 bases; unmatched junction bases: 2. The CDR3 length is 14 residues. The CDR3 loop is CASSTGQDTGELFF. For the CDR3, the DNA is TGCGCCAGCAGCACGGGACAGGACACCGGGGAGCTGTTTTTT. Filled out from reference TRBV5-1 and TRBJ2-2, the complete variable domain reads KAGVTQTPRYLIKTRGQQVTLSCSPISGHRSVSWYQQTPGQGLQFLFEYFSETQRNKGNFPGRFSGRQFSNSRSEMNVSTLELGDSALYLCASSTGQDTGELFFGEGSRLTVL.

As to this clone: Other DNA sequences of this sample code for an identical CDR3. The J gene is TRBJ2-5, the V gene TRBV18; D uncertain. The germline V gene has CDR1 KGHSH and CDR2 LQKENI. V shed 4 bases and J shed 5 bases, with 8 bases lying between them. The CDR3 has 12 residues. Here the CDR3 reads CASSRPGETQYF. DNA for the CDR3: TGTGCCAGCTCACGTCCCGGGGAGACCCAGTACTTC.

J is TRBJ1-4 and V is TRBV19; perhaps TRBD1 as D (5 bases). Trimming pared 6 bases from V and 0 bases from J, leaving 11 bases between. CDR3 length: 15 residues. CDR1 LNHDA and CDR2 SQIVND come from the germline V gene (reference sequence). The CDR3 region is CASREGVSTNEKLFF. The CDR3 nucleotides read TGTGCCAGTAGAGAAGGGGTTTCAACTAATGAAAAACTGTTTTTT.

CDR3 amino acids: CASSLDRYTEAFF. The CDR3, as DNA: TGCGCCAGCAGCCTCGACAGGTACACTGAAGCTTTCTTT. The chain couples TRBV4-3 to TRBJ1-1; D possibly corresponds to TRBD1 (6 bases). V lost 4 bases, J lost 3 bases, and 9 bases lay in between. Germline CDR1 LGHNA, CDR2 YSLEER. CDR3 size: 13 residues.

This clone has a handful of counts. V usage is TRBV6-5 and J usage is TRBJ2-3; weak D call: TRBD1 (6 bases). The CDR3 covers 15 residues. Germline lookup yields CDR1 MNHEY and CDR2 SVGAGI. V lost 5 bases and J lost 0, with 12 bases in between. CDR3 in amino acids: CASSPPGASTDTQYF. CDR3 sequence (DNA): TGTGCCAGCAGTCCCCCAGGGGCCAGCACAGATACGCAGTATTTT.

This clone has more than one count but fewer than ten. The chain carries TRBV28 and TRBJ1-1; D ambiguous. Germline values: CDR1 MDHEN, CDR2 SYDVKM. Trimming cost V 2 bases and J 7 bases, with 5 bases left between them. CDR3 length equals 11 residues. CDR3 nucleotide sequence: TGTGCCAGCAGTTTACAGGTTGAAGCTTTCTTT. This codes for CASSLQVEAFF. The variable domain in full, completed from reference TRBV28 and TRBJ1-1, reads DVKVTQSSRYLVKRTGEKVFLECVQDMDHENMFWYRQDPGLGLRLIYFSYDVKMKEKGDIPEGYSVSREKKERFSLILESASTNQTSMYLCASSLQVEAFFGQGTRLTVV.

The V call is TRBV7-3, the J call TRBJ2-1; no firm D call. This CDR3 region has 15 residues. Trimming shortened V by 5 bases and J by 0 bases, and 11 bases separated the two germline ends. Germline CDR1 reads SGHTA; CDR2 reads FQGTGA. The CDR3 here is CASSPDPSSYNEQFF. The CDR3 DNA follows: TGTGCCAGCAGCCCAGATCCTAGCTCCTACAATGAGCAGTTCTTC.

In DNA, the CDR3 is TGTGCCAGCACCCCGACAGACCTCCATCGGGAAGCTTTCTTT. As protein: CASTPTDLHREAFF. J is TRBJ1-1 and V is TRBV2; a weak D match, TRBD1 (5 bases). CDR1 and CDR2 from the germline V gene are SNHLY and FYNNEI. The CDR3 is 14 amino acids. V was clipped by 7 bases and J by 8 bases, with 20 bases between them. Supplemented by reference TRBV2 and TRBJ1-1, the full variable domain reads EPEVTQTPSHQVTQMGQEVILRCVPISNHLYFYWYRQILGQKVEFLVSFYNNEISEKSEIFDDQFSVERPDGSNFTLKIRSTKLEDSAMYFCASTPTDLHREAFFGQGTRLTVV.

The chain carries TRBV19 and TRBJ1-2; D is ambiguous. Deletions cut 7 bases from V and 4 bases from J, with 13 bases between. The CDR3 is made up of 13 amino acids. The germline V gene encodes CDR1 LNHDA and CDR2 SQIVND (reference sequence). CDR3 bases: TGTGCCAGTACCCCCCGGGTCTCCTATGGCTACACCTTC. Its protein product is CASTPRVSYGYTF.

The chain joins TRBV2 to TRBJ2-1; possible D gene TRBD2, 6 bases. The V end was cut by 6 bases, the J end by 2 bases, with 17 bases between. Germline lookup yields CDR1 SNHLY and CDR2 FYNNEI. There are 16 residues in the CDR3. DNA of the CDR3: TGTGCCAGCAGCGCTACTACTAGCTACACCTACAATGAGCAGTTCTTC. It is translated as CASSATTSYTYNEQFF.

The V and J genes are TRBV6-2 or TRBV6-3 and TRBJ1-5; the D is unclear. V was clipped by 5 bases and J by 2 bases, with 13 bases between them. This CDR3 is built from 15 residues. CDR1 MNHEY and CDR2 SVGEGT come from the germline V gene. CDR3 in DNA: TGTGCCAGCAGTCCATCGGGGTTTGGCAATCAGCCCCAGCATTTT. It yields the protein CASSPSGFGNQPQHF.